Below, 28 T cell receptor beta chains from the same sample are listed, as sequenced in a study of CD8 T cells in Susac syndrome. RNA was extracted with the RNeasy kit, and a quantity of about 0.45 to 1 ug was reverse transcribed using random hexamers. From the immunoSEQ multiplex PCR reads, TCRdb called clonotypes with MiXCR, one entry per CDR3 protein. The repertoire holds about 90,000 distinct CDR3 sequences, with about 96% as singletons. Material for sequencing was CD8+ T cells from PBMCs. The receptors were sampled from a human donor with Susac syndrome.

The genes are TRBV19 and TRBJ1-5; the match to TRBD1 covers 10 bases. The CDR3 sequence is 14 residues long. Germline CDR1 is LNHDA and CDR2 is SQIVND (reference sequence). V lost 7 bases, J lost 9 bases, and 9 bases stayed unmatched. The CDR3 loop reads CASTPDRGERPQHF. The CDR3 DNA reads TGTGCCAGTACCCCGGACAGGGGGGAGAGGCCCCAGCATTTT.

This clonotype has a single count. This sequence joins TRBV12-3 or TRBV12-4 and TRBJ1-1; D is perhaps TRBD1 (5 bases). The ends were cut back, 6 bases at V and 8 bases at J, with 10 bases in the middle. The CDR3 is 11 residues long. For the CDR3, the DNA is TGTGCCAGCAGGGAGGGGTACGAAGCTTTCTTT. It specifies CASREGYEAFF.

The chain joins TRBV30 to TRBJ2-7; possibly TRBD2 for D (6 bases). V was cut by 0 bases and J by 3 bases, with 15 bases left in between. Germline loops: CDR1 GTSNPN, CDR2 SVGIG (reference sequence). There are 15 residues in the CDR3. The DNA of the CDR3 is TGTGCCTGGAGTGTACGGGGGACGGGCCACTACGAGCAGTACTTC. Residues: CAWSVRGTGHYEQYF.

CDR3 sequence reads: CASSADRNTEAFF. The CDR3 DNA follows: TGTGCCAGTAGTGCGGACAGGAACACTGAAGCTTTCTTT. This chain joins TRBV19 and TRBJ1-1; D might be TRBD1 (6 bases). This CDR3 comprises 13 residues. Germline V gives CDR1 LNHDA, CDR2 SQIVND (reference sequence). V lost 5 bases to trimming and J lost 1 base, with 8 bases between them.

V usage is TRBV20-1 and J usage is TRBJ2-7; D may correspond to TRBD1 or TRBD2 (7 bases each). The ends were cut back, 4 bases at V and 3 bases at J, with 25 bases in the middle. Germline V gene sequence: CDR1 DFQATT, CDR2 SNEGSKA (reference sequence). There are 17 residues in the CDR3. CDR3 loop: CSATLLFRGGANYEQYF. CDR3 bases: TGCAGTGCTACTCTCCTATTCAGGGGGGGAGCTAACTACGAGCAGTACTTC.

The V and J genes are TRBV30 and TRBJ1-1; D might be TRBD1 (6 bases). Germline CDR1 is GTSNPN and CDR2 is SVGIG (reference sequence). V gave up 2 bases and J gave up 2 bases, with 15 bases separating them. The CDR3 sequence is 15 residues long. This CDR3 reads CAWSSGGAPNTEAFF. As DNA, the CDR3 is TGTGCCTGGAGTTCGGGGGGCGCACCAAACACTGAAGCTTTCTTT.

V usage is TRBV29-1 and J usage is TRBJ1-1; D may be TRBD1 (5 bases). CDR1 is SQVTM and CDR2 is ANQGSEA in the germline V gene. The CDR3 spans 12 residues. V shed 6 bases and J shed 0 bases, with 8 bases lying between them. The CDR3 loop is CSVLRVNTEAFF. The CDR3 DNA sequence: TGCAGCGTCCTCAGGGTGAACACTGAAGCTTTCTTT. The variable domain in full, completed from reference TRBV29-1 and TRBJ1-1, reads SAVISQKPSRDICQRGTSLTIQCQVDSQVTMMFWYRQQPGQSLTLIATANQGSEATYESGFVIDKFPISRPNLTFSTLTVSNMSPEDSSIYLCSVLRVNTEAFFGQGTRLTVV.

V usage is TRBV5-6 and J usage is TRBJ2-1; 10 bases match TRBD1. Per germline, CDR1 SGHDT and CDR2 YYEEEE. The CDR3 runs to 16 residues. With 4 bases clipped from V and 4 bases from J, the junction kept 8 bases outside the gene matches. CDR3 in amino acids: CASSGPGTGVYNEQFF. The DNA for the CDR3 is TGTGCCAGCAGCGGTCCAGGGACAGGGGTATACAATGAGCAGTTCTTC.

The J gene is TRBJ1-6, the V gene TRBV7-9, with D possibly being TRBD1 (6 bases). The CDR3 spans 14 residues. Between the trimmed V and J ends, which lost 3 bases and 5 bases, there was a span of 8 bases. Germline V CDR1 and CDR2: SEHNR, FQNEAQ (reference sequence). CDR3 nucleotides: TGTGCCAGCAGCTTGGAGGGGGATAATTCACCCCTCCACTTT. Amino acids: CASSLEGDNSPLHF.

This chain joins TRBV15 and TRBJ2-3, with D unresolved. The ends were cut back, 0 bases at V and 5 bases at J, with 6 bases in the middle. This CDR3 is built from 13 residues. Germline V gives CDR1 LNHNV, CDR2 YYDKDF (reference sequence). The CDR3 DNA is TGTGCCACCAGCAGAGATAATCGAGATACGCAGTATTTT. This sequence encodes CATSRDNRDTQYF.

The chain couples TRBV27 to TRBJ1-6, with no clear D. From germline, CDR1 is MNHEY and CDR2 SMNVEV (reference sequence). This CDR3 spans 13 amino acids. V was trimmed by 2 bases and J by 8 bases, leaving 7 bases between them. CDR3: CASSLEGDSPLHF. The CDR3 coding sequence is TGTGCCAGCAGTTTAGAGGGAGATTCACCCCTCCACTTT.

J is TRBJ1-1 and V is TRBV6-2 or TRBV6-3; D ambiguous. The CDR3 is 11 residues long. CDR1 MNHEY and CDR2 SVGEGT come from the germline V gene. V lost 5 bases, J lost 10 bases, and 11 bases lay in between. The CDR3 region has the DNA TGTGCCAGCAGTCAATCCCAAAGAGCTTTCTTT. Its protein product is CASSQSQRAFF.

Only one count was recorded for this clonotype. This chain joins TRBV20-1 and TRBJ1-2, with 7 bases that match TRBD1. CDR1 DFQATT and CDR2 SNEGSKA come from the germline V gene (reference sequence). The CDR3 spans 14 residues. CDR3 sequence (DNA): TGCAGCGACTCGCGGGACAGCCAGGGCTATGGCTACACCTTC. Translating it yields CSDSRDSQGYGYTF.

The chain is built from TRBV5-1 and TRBJ2-7; D is unresolved. The CDR3 totals 16 residues. Trimming left V 4 bases short and J 2 bases short, with 19 bases between. Looked up from germline, CDR1 is SGHRS and CDR2 is YFSETQ. The CDR3 sequence is CASSLWAVNTAYEQYF. The CDR3 DNA reads TGCGCCAGCAGCCTTTGGGCGGTCAACACAGCCTACGAGCAGTACTTC.

The V and J genes are TRBV25-1 and TRBJ1-6; 7 bases map to TRBD1. The CDR3 consists of 15 residues. Trimming removed 6 bases from V and 10 bases from J; junction bases left unmatched: 12. From germline, CDR1 is MGHDK and CDR2 SYGVNS. The CDR3 sequence is CASRPPRDRGSPLHF. The CDR3 nucleotides read TGTGCCAGCAGACCTCCGAGGGACAGAGGATCACCCCTCCACTTT. Drawing the rest from reference TRBV25-1 and TRBJ1-6, the complete variable domain is EADIYQTPRYLVIGTGKKITLECSQTMGHDKMYWYQQDPGMELHLIHYSYGVNSTEKGDLSSESTVSRIRTEHFPLTLESARPSHTSQYLCASRPPRDRGSPLHFGNGTRLTVT.

CDR3 nucleotide sequence: TGTGCCAGCAGTACGGGACAGTACCAAGAGACCCAGTACTTC. Encoded protein: CASSTGQYQETQYF. The chain carries TRBV27 and TRBJ2-5, with 7 bases fitting TRBD1. The junction had 3 bases not matched to a gene; V was cut back by 5 bases and J by 0 bases. Germline CDR1 and CDR2: MNHEY and SMNVEV (reference sequence). This CDR3 is 14 amino acids long.

This chain uses TRBV4-3 with TRBJ1-6, with D hard to call. CDR1 LGHNA and CDR2 YSLEER come from the germline V gene. Trimming stripped 4 bases from V and 10 bases from J, with 11 bases between. There are 13 residues in the CDR3. The CDR3 nucleotides read TGCGCCAGCAGCCGGAAAGGCGCGTCACCCCTCCACTTT. Translated: CASSRKGASPLHF.

V and J are TRBV9 and TRBJ1-6; no reliable D call. V lost 4 bases, J lost 4 bases, and 9 bases lay in between. The CDR3 sequence is 14 residues long. Germline V lookup: CDR1 SGDLS, CDR2 YYNGEE. The CDR3, as DNA: TGTGCCAGCAGCCAGACGGTTTATAATTCACCCCTCCACTTT. This gives the protein CASSQTVYNSPLHF.

This clonotype was observed once. V and J are TRBV19 and TRBJ1-6; no clear D gene. Germline V gives CDR1 LNHDA, CDR2 SQIVND (reference sequence). This CDR3 spans 16 amino acids. V was cut by 7 bases and J by 6 bases, with 19 bases left in between. The chain's CDR3 is CASTPRTAVLNSPLHF. DNA of the CDR3: TGTGCCAGTACTCCCAGAACGGCGGTACTTAATTCACCCCTCCACTTT.

The rearrangement links TRBV20-1 to TRBJ1-5, with D possibly being TRBD1 (5 bases). CDR3 length: 17 amino acids. Germline assignment: CDR1 DFQATT and CDR2 SNEGSKA (reference sequence). Trimming pared 2 bases from V and 0 bases from J, leaving 17 bases between. CDR3 sequence (DNA): TGCAGTGCTAGATCCGACAGAGAACTTTATAGCAATCAGCCCCAGCATTTT. Protein: CSARSDRELYSNQPQHF.

This rearrangement joins TRBV7-9 to TRBJ1-2; D is unresolved. Germline assignment: CDR1 SEHNR and CDR2 FQNEAQ (reference sequence). V lost 3 bases and J 5 bases, leaving 10 bases between the germline ends. CDR3 size: 13 residues. The CDR3 is CASSFLGGYGYTF. The CDR3 nucleotides read TGTGCCAGCAGCTTCCTGGGCGGGTATGGCTACACCTTC. Full variable domain (outside the CDR3, taken from reference TRBV7-9 and TRBJ1-2): DTGVSQNPRHKITKRGQNVTFRCDPISEHNRLYWYRQTLGQGPEFLTYFQNEAQLEKSRLLSDRFSAERPKGSFSTLEIQRTEQGDSAMYLCASSFLGGYGYTFGSGTRLTVV.

The rearrangement joins TRBV13 to TRBJ2-5; 7 nucleotides match TRBD1. This CDR3 spans 14 amino acids. V was clipped by 5 bases and J by 5 bases; unmatched bases: 8. Germline CDR1 PRHDT, CDR2 FYEKMQ (reference sequence). The CDR3 DNA is TGTGCCAGCAGCCTGAGGGACAGATGGGAGACCCAGTACTTC. Translating gives CASSLRDRWETQYF.

This chain connects TRBV27 to TRBJ2-1; 8 bases agree with TRBD1. Germline assignment: CDR1 MNHEY and CDR2 SMNVEV (reference sequence). There are 15 residues in the CDR3. The junction had 2 bases not matched to a gene; V was cut back by 4 bases and J by 0 bases. The DNA of the CDR3 is TGTGCCAGCAGTTCGGGGACAGGCTCCTACAATGAGCAGTTCTTC. Translated, it gives CASSSGTGSYNEQFF.

This rearrangement joins TRBV6-5 to TRBJ2-7; 8 nucleotides agree with TRBD1. The V gene end was trimmed by 11 bases and the J gene end by 4 bases; junction bases not matched to a gene: 10. The germline V gene encodes CDR1 MNHEY and CDR2 SVGAGI. The CDR3 has 13 amino acids. This chain's CDR3 is CAAEDRERYEQYF. CDR3 sequence (DNA): TGTGCCGCCGAGGACAGGGAGCGGTACGAGCAGTACTTC.

This clonotype was seen once. V is TRBV30 and J is TRBJ1-1, with D possibly matching TRBD1 (5 bases). The CDR3 has 16 residues. Per the germline V gene, CDR1 is GTSNPN and CDR2 is SVGIG (reference sequence). V dropped 2 bases and J dropped 1 base, with 17 bases sitting between them. The DNA for the CDR3 is TGTGCCTGGAGTAACTTGAGGGGCAGCTGGAACACTGAAGCTTTCTTT. Its protein is CAWSNLRGSWNTEAFF.

The chain uses TRBV5-1 and TRBJ2-1, with 9 nucleotides matching TRBD2. With 6 bases clipped from V and 10 bases from J, the junction kept 17 bases outside the gene matches. Germline V gene sequence: CDR1 SGHRS, CDR2 YFSETQ. This CDR3 is built from 16 residues. CDR3 nucleotides: TGCGCCAGCACCCTGGGAGTAGCGGGGGTACAAGGAGAGCAGTTCTTC. Its protein product is CASTLGVAGVQGEQFF.

The chain links TRBV23-1 to TRBJ2-4; D is undetermined. Being an ORF, TRBV23-1 has a function that is uncertain. V was shortened by 0 bases and J by 2 bases, with 8 bases between the two germline ends. The CDR3 contains 15 residues. The CDR3 region has the DNA TGCGCCAGCAGTCAATCGAAGAGTTCCAAAAACATTCAGTACTTC. It codes for CASSQSKSSKNIQYF.

The chain recombines TRBV9 with TRBJ1-2; 10 nucleotides align to TRBD1. Germline trimming cut 2 bases from V and 6 bases from J; bases unmatched to any gene: 7. Germline V gene sequence: CDR1 SGDLS, CDR2 YYNGEE. This CDR3 is built from 15 residues. The DNA for the CDR3 is TGTGCCAGCAGCGTCTTGACCGGGACAGGGGATGGCTACACCTTC. As protein: CASSVLTGTGDGYTF.